These T cell receptor beta chains were read from a single sample in a study of blood T cell repertoires in COVID-19. Method: immunoSEQ multiplex PCR; TCRdb's copy keeps in-frame clones and lacks some. The profile shows about 76,000 clones, 86% of them singletons. Source material: peripheral blood. These receptor sequences come from a human donor in a cohort sampled during active COVID-19. Both conserved end residues are part of each CDR3. Fields, in order: clone size, J gene, V gene, D gene, CDR3 protein, CDR3 DNA. A D gene is named only where the DNA matches it firmly. Only some rows state a clone size, as once, few, many or a class for expanded clones.

-,TRBJ2-3,TRBV18,TRBD1,CASSQTGHSTDTQYF,TGTGCCAGCTCGCAGACAGGGCATAGCACAGATACGCAGTATTTT
-,TRBJ2-5,TRBV28,-,CASSLGGLETQYF,TGTGCCAGCAGCCTAGGGGGTTTGGAGACCCAGTACTTC
once,TRBJ2-2,TRBV15,TRBD2,CATSRVRGGDTGELFF,TGTGCCACCAGCAGAGTCCGGGGGGGTGACACCGGGGAGCTGTTTTTT
-,TRBJ1-2,TRBV19,-,CASSPALGGSGYTF,TGTGCCAGTAGTCCCGCCCTGGGGGGGTCTGGCTACACCTTC
-,TRBJ1-2,TRBV5-1,TRBD1,CASSRGQWSYGYTF,TGCGCCAGCAGTCGGGGACAGTGGTCCTATGGCTACACCTTC
once,TRBJ1-5,TRBV27,TRBD1,CASTYGQEVSNQPQHF,TGTGCCAGCACCTACGGACAGGAGGTTAGCAATCAGCCCCAGCATTTT
once,TRBJ2-2,TRBV11-3,TRBD1,CASSSNRGLAGELFF,TGTGCCAGCAGCAGTAACAGGGGTTTGGCCGGGGAGCTGTTTTTT
-,TRBJ2-1,TRBV7-7,TRBD2,CASSPGASGGSNEQFF,TGTGCTAGCAGCCCCGGGGCTAGCGGGGGGTCCAATGAGCAGTTCTTC
-,TRBJ2-7,TRBV7-6,TRBD1,CASSLGTGFTYEQYF,TGTGCCAGCAGCTTAGGGACAGGGTTTACCTACGAGCAGTACTTC
-,TRBJ2-3,TRBV3-1/TRBV3-2,-,CASSQDGLMSDTQYF,TGTGCCAGCAGCCAAGATGGACTAATGTCAGATACGCAGTATTTT
once,TRBJ1-5,TRBV5-6,TRBD1,CASSRQGAGDQPQHF,TGTGCCAGCAGCCGCCAGGGGGCTGGCGATCAGCCCCAGCATTTT
once,TRBJ2-3,TRBV3-1/TRBV3-2,TRBD2,CASSPGLAADTQYF,TGTGCCAGCAGCCCAGGACTAGCAGCAGATACGCAGTATTTT
-,TRBJ1-2,TRBV2,TRBD1,CASIGTGGVYGYTF,TGTGCCAGCATCGGGACAGGGGGAGTCTATGGCTACACCTTC
-,TRBJ2-3,TRBV5-1,-,CASRDSQGGDTQYF,TGCGCCAGCAGAGATTCTCAGGGGGGCGATACGCAGTATTTT
-,TRBJ2-5,TRBV5-4,-,CASSTTGRRQETQYF,TGTGCCAGCAGCACGACAGGAAGAAGGCAGGAGACCCAGTACTTC
-,TRBJ1-4,TRBV7-2,TRBD1,CASSSGTANEKLFF,TGTGCCAGCAGCTCCGGGACAGCTAATGAAAAACTGTTTTTT
few,TRBJ1-5,TRBV6-5,-,CASRQSTANRPQHF,TGTGCCAGCAGACAATCGACAGCAAATCGGCCCCAGCATTTT
-,TRBJ2-4,TRBV5-1,-,CASSLGAAKNIQYF,TGCGCCAGCAGCTTAGGGGCGGCCAAAAACATTCAGTACTTC
-,TRBJ2-1,TRBV7-9,-,CASSPEGNEQFF,TGTGCCAGCAGCCCCGAGGGAAATGAGCAGTTCTTC
-,TRBJ1-2,TRBV21-1,-,CASSEDTVFGYTF,TGTGCCAGCAGTGAGGACACCGTCTTTGGCTACACCTTC
-,TRBJ1-2,TRBV28,TRBD1,CASSFTDRGHGYTF,TGTGCCAGCAGTTTCACGGACAGGGGACATGGCTACACCTTC
-,TRBJ2-2,TRBV5-1,TRBD1,CASSLVGQATGELFF,TGCGCCAGCAGCTTGGTGGGACAGGCCACCGGGGAGCTGTTTTTT
-,TRBJ2-3,TRBV30,TRBD2,CAWSASNPRLAGPTDTQYF,TGTGCCTGGAGTGCTTCCAATCCCCGTCTAGCGGGCCCCACAGATACGCAGTATTTT
-,TRBJ2-6,TRBV29-1,-,CSVRQAGANVLTF,TGCAGCGTTCGACAAGCTGGGGCCAACGTCCTGACTTTC
-,TRBJ1-2,TRBV5-3,-,CARSGRGNYGYTF,TGTGCCAGAAGTGGTAGGGGAAACTATGGCTACACCTTC
-,TRBJ1-5,TRBV28,TRBD1,CASGESPSSDRGQPQHF,TGTGCCAGCGGTGAATCCCCTTCCTCGGACAGGGGTCAGCCCCAGCATTTT
-,TRBJ1-4,TRBV18,-,CASSPAAGAMFATNEKLFF,TGTGCCAGCTCACCCGCTGCGGGGGCCATGTTTGCAACTAATGAAAAACTGTTTTTT
once,TRBJ1-6,TRBV5-1,TRBD1,CASRDRERSPLHF,TGCGCCAGCAGAGACAGGGAAAGGTCACCCCTCCACTTT
-,TRBJ2-7,TRBV29-1,TRBD1,CSVDAGQDREQYF,TGCAGCGTTGATGCGGGACAGGATCGCGAGCAGTACTTC
-,TRBJ1-3,TRBV29-1,TRBD1,CSVRTGSGNTIYF,TGCAGCGTTAGGACAGGGTCTGGAAACACCATATATTTT
-,TRBJ2-7,TRBV4-1,TRBD1,CASSHPPTGGYYEQYF,TGCGCCAGCAGCCACCCGCCGACAGGGGGTTACTACGAGCAGTACTTC
once,TRBJ2-1,TRBV29-1,-,CSADTGPYNEQFF,TGCAGTGCCGACACTGGTCCCTACAATGAGCAGTTCTTC
-,TRBJ1-2,TRBV6-5,TRBD1,CASSYPGQGTYGYTF,TGTGCCAGCAGTTACCCCGGACAGGGCACATATGGCTACACCTTC
-,TRBJ2-1,TRBV9,TRBD2,CASSVGPGLGVHEQFF,TGTGCCAGCAGCGTAGGCCCGGGACTAGGGGTTCATGAGCAGTTCTTC
-,TRBJ2-7,TRBV7-3,TRBD2,CASSVSAGGPYEQYF,TGTGCCAGCAGCGTAAGTGCGGGAGGGCCGTACGAGCAGTACTTC
few,TRBJ2-1,TRBV4-2,TRBD2,CASSRLGTSGYNEQFF,TGTGCCAGCAGCCGTCTCGGGACTAGCGGGTACAATGAGCAGTTCTTC
-,TRBJ1-5,TRBV28,TRBD1,CASSPPGQGARAQHF,TGTGCCAGCAGCCCCCCCGGACAGGGGGCACGGGCCCAGCATTTT
-,TRBJ2-3,TRBV10-3,TRBD2,CAISAQVGSGGTDTQYF,TGTGCCATCAGTGCCCAAGTTGGAAGCGGGGGAACAGATACGCAGTATTTT
once,TRBJ2-7,TRBV6-2/TRBV6-3,TRBD1,CASSYQTGGSGEQYF,TGTGCCAGCAGTTACCAGACAGGGGGATCTGGCGAGCAGTACTTC
-,TRBJ2-3,TRBV7-3,-,CASSLIPRGVGSVTDTQYF,TGTGCCAGCAGCTTAATTCCGAGGGGAGTCGGGAGCGTGACAGATACGCAGTATTTT
-,TRBJ2-6,TRBV9,TRBD2,CASSVIRGGAGANVLTF,TGTGCCAGCAGCGTAATCCGGGGGGGCGCTGGGGCCAACGTCCTGACTTTC
-,TRBJ1-4,TRBV30,-,CAWSYQGTNEKLFF,TGTGCCTGGAGTTACCAGGGGACTAATGAAAAACTGTTTTTT
-,TRBJ2-1,TRBV10-3,-,CAISDSGRNEQFF,TGTGCCATCAGTGATTCGGGAAGAAATGAGCAGTTCTTC
-,TRBJ2-7,TRBV21-1,-,CASSKEVGREPENGTSGDEQYF,TGTGCCAGCAGCAAAGAAGTTGGGCGGGAGCCTGAAAATGGGACGAGCGGGGACGAGCAGTACTTC
few,TRBJ2-7,TRBV7-9,-,CASSLKDSFYEQYF,TGTGCCAGCAGCTTGAAGGACAGCTTCTACGAGCAGTACTTC
few,TRBJ2-2,TRBV4-2,TRBD2,CASSQGELAGSIGTGELFF,TGTGCCAGCAGCCAAGGGGAACTAGCGGGGTCCATTGGGACCGGGGAGCTGTTTTTT
-,TRBJ2-3,TRBV2,TRBD1,CASSGTGGTDTQYF,TGTGCCAGTTCCGGGACAGGGGGCACAGATACGCAGTATTTT
-,TRBJ2-5,TRBV19,-,CASSVPRGAQETQYF,TGTGCCAGTAGTGTACCCCGGGGGGCCCAAGAGACCCAGTACTTC
-,TRBJ1-2,TRBV24-1,-,CASSSGQSYGYTF,TGTGCCTCCTCCTCGGGACAAAGCTATGGCTACACCTTC